This TCR beta chain was recovered during a study of cytomegalovirus exposure and HLA in healthy donors. This clone was seen more than once but under ten times. Both 60 Vbeta primers and 13 Jbeta primers went into the PCR. Sequenced by immunoSEQ multiplex PCR; TCRdb stores in-frame clones only, minus some. In the table there are 85,000 to 120,000 clones, about 74% of which are singletons. The TCR sequence derives from a male donor in good health and CMV-seropositive. Sequenced: PBMCs.

CDR3 coding DNA: TGTGCCATCAGGGACAGGGAAGGCACAGATACGCAGTATTTT. Translated: CAIRDREGTDTQYF. The rearrangement links TRBV10-3 to TRBJ2-3, with 8 bases fitting TRBD1. The length of the CDR3 is 14 residues. The trim removed 6 bases at V and 1 base at J, leaving 3 bases unmatched. CDR1 ENHRY and CDR2 SYGVKD come from the germline V gene.